This T cell receptor (beta chain) was recovered during a study of OX40 agonist ivuxolimab in advanced cancers. Study-level information: Prior checkpoint blockade (anti-PD-1, anti-PD-L1 or anti-CTLA-4) was permitted; 35% to 50% had it.

Looked up from germline, CDR1 is MNHEY and CDR2 is SVGAGI. The CDR3 length is 15 residues. V was pared by 6 bases and J by 0 bases, with 7 bases of the junction left unmatched. Method: immunoSEQ multiplex PCR; TCRdb's copy keeps in-frame clones and lacks some. The sample lists roughly 70,000 clones, approximately 83% seen once, with 0.6% to 0.8% in the top ten. This TCR came from an adult with an advanced solid tumor such as melanoma, head and neck, liver or kidney cancer. This material consisted of CD4+ or CD8+ T cells sorted from blood, taken in a trial of the OX40 agonist ivuxolimab. The V call is TRBV6-5, the J call TRBJ2-7; TRBD1 agrees at 8 bases. Here the CDR3 DNA reads TGTGCCAGCAGCCCGGACAGGGCAAGCTCCTACGAGCAGTACTTC. This sequence encodes CASSPDRASSYEQYF.